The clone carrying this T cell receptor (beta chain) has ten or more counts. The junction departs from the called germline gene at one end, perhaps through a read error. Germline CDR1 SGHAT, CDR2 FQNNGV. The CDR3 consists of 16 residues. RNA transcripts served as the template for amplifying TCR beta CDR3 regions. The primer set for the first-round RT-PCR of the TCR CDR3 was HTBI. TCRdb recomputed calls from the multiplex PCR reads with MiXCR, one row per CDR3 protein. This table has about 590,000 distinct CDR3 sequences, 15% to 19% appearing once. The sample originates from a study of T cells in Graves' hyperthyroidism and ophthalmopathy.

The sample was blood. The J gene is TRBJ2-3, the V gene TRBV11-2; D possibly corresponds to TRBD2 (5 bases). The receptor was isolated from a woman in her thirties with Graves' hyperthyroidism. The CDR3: CASSLEWERTTDTQYF. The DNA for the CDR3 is TGTGCCAGCAGCCTAGAATGGGAGCGGACCACAGATACGCAGTATTTT.